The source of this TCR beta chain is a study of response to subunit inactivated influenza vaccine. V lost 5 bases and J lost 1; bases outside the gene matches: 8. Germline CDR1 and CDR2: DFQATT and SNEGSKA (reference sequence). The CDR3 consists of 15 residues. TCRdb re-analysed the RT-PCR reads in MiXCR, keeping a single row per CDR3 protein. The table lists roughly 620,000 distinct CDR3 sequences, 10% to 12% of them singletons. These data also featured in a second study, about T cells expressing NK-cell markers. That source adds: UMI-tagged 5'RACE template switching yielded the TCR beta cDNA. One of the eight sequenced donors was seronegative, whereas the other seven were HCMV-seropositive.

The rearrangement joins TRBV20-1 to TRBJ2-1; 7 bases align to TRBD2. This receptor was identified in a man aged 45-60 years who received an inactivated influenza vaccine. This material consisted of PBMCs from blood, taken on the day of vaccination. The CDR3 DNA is TGCAGTGCTCACAATATCGGGAGGTCCTACAATGAGCAGTTCTTC. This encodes CSAHNIGRSYNEQFF.